These T cell receptor beta chains were read from a single sample in a study of post-analysis software for immune sequencing data. TCRdb re-analysed the PCR reads in MiXCR, keeping a single row per CDR3 protein. The data show approximately 570,000 distinct CDR3 sequences, roughly 45% seen once. Sequencing was done on a sample of blood. The origin of the receptors is a girl aged 5 to 17 with multiple sclerosis. The CDR3 runs from the conserved cysteine through the conserved F or W. Fields, in order: V gene, J gene, CDR3 protein.

V: TRBV5-1
J: TRBJ2-1
CDR3: CASSILWTSGGSTSYSEQFF

V: TRBV6-4
J: TRBJ1-6
CDR3: CASSEQGSSPLHF

V: TRBV7-2
J: TRBJ2-5
CDR3: CASSLATGRGGETQYF

V: TRBV18
J: TRBJ2-5
CDR3: CASSPRQAQAETQYF

V: TRBV10-2
J: TRBJ2-1
CDR3: CASKAAGALNEQFF

V: TRBV12-3/TRBV12-4
J: TRBJ2-4
CDR3: CASSFGHELAKNIQYF

V: TRBV10-3
J: TRBJ2-1
CDR3: CATGGRASSYNEQFF

V: TRBV6-5
J: TRBJ2-7
CDR3: CASSYPTSAGYEQYF

V: TRBV13
J: TRBJ1-1
CDR3: CASSLGREGEAFF

V: TRBV5-1
J: TRBJ2-1
CDR3: CASSLFAQLGRNEQFF

V: TRBV29-1
J: TRBJ2-1
CDR3: CSVEGRAGGGNEQFF

V: TRBV12-3/TRBV12-4
J: TRBJ2-1
CDR3: CASSSGGTGGTEQFF

V: TRBV27
J: TRBJ2-7
CDR3: CASSFRSGYETGANYEQYF

V: TRBV20-1
J: TRBJ1-3
CDR3: CSARGAKGGNTIYF

V: TRBV10-3
J: TRBJ1-2
CDR3: CAISKDRDSNNYGYTF

V: TRBV15
J: TRBJ1-2
CDR3: CATSPKRASGSNYDYTF

V: TRBV7-9
J: TRBJ2-5
CDR3: CASSEVRETQYF

V: TRBV7-2
J: TRBJ1-2
CDR3: CASSVAGADYGYTF

V: TRBV20-1
J: TRBJ1-1
CDR3: CSADRGGRVAFF

V: TRBV9
J: .
CDR3: CASSVREHETQYF

V: TRBV7-6
J: TRBJ1-2
CDR3: CASSLAQGGGPSRGYTF

V: TRBV29-1
J: TRBJ2-1
CDR3: CSVGPRLAGGPREQFF

V: TRBV29-1
J: TRBJ2-7
CDR3: CSVTGSGYEQYF

V: TRBV10-3
J: TRBJ2-1
CDR3: CAISEVPGGSYNEQFF

V: TRBV4-2
J: TRBJ1-5
CDR3: CASGQDKGRPQHF

V: TRBV9
J: TRBJ2-1
CDR3: CASSVTDRSSYNEQFF

V: TRBV20-1
J: TRBJ2-7
CDR3: CSATMAGNSYEQYF

V: TRBV6-6
J: TRBJ2-7
CDR3: CASSFYPPGTGYEQYF

V: TRBV9
J: TRBJ2-1
CDR3: CASSVVQGYNEQFF

V: TRBV5-6
J: TRBJ2-1
CDR3: CASSLRAGGQFF

V: TRBV6-6
J: TRBJ2-5
CDR3: CASSYPGLSQETQYF

V: TRBV11-2
J: TRBJ2-3
CDR3: CASSRLAGGPSDTQYF

V: TRBV9
J: TRBJ2-7
CDR3: CASSVGPLSPYEQYF

V: TRBV15
J: TRBJ2-5
CDR3: CATSRDRGSGPTIQETQYF

V: TRBV13
J: TRBJ2-5
CDR3: CASSPSGYETQYF

V: TRBV12-3/TRBV12-4
J: TRBJ2-1
CDR3: CASSFGQFKGNEQFF

V: TRBV29-1
J: TRBJ2-1
CDR3: CSARLGLAGNEQFF